The rows below give T cell receptor beta chains drawn from one sample of a study of blood T cell repertoires in COVID-19. Sequencing was performed with immunoSEQ multiplex PCR; in TCRdb, only in-frame clones are kept and a portion is missing. Here the sample spans some 86,000 clones, approximately 83% being singletons. Source material: peripheral blood. The receptors were sampled from a woman of 80 years or more with active or convalescent COVID-19. Both conserved end residues are part of each CDR3. The order of the fields is J gene, V gene, CDR3 length, D gene, clone size, CDR3 DNA, CDR3 protein. A D gene is named only where the DNA matches it firmly. Rows may omit the clone size; those that give it use once, few, many or a size class.

j_gene: TRBJ2-1; v_gene: TRBV20-1; len: 14; d_gene: TRBD1; abundance: NA; CDR3nt: TGCAGTGCTAGTCAAACGACAGGGACCTATGAGCAGTTCTTC; CDR3aa: CSASQTTGTYEQFF
j_gene: TRBJ2-5; v_gene: TRBV11-2; len: 15; d_gene: TRBD1; abundance: NA; CDR3nt: TGTGCCAGCAGCTGGGGACAGGGGATCGGGCAGACCCAGTACTTC; CDR3aa: CASSWGQGIGQTQYF
j_gene: TRBJ1-2; v_gene: TRBV4-1; len: 16; d_gene: TRBD1; abundance: once; CDR3nt: TGCGCCAGCAGCCACCCCGGGACAGCTTCTAACTATGGCTACACCTTC; CDR3aa: CASSHPGTASNYGYTF
j_gene: TRBJ2-5; v_gene: TRBV19; len: 15; d_gene: TRBD1; abundance: NA; CDR3nt: TGTGCCAGTAGTATTGGGACAGGGGGCGAGGAGACCCAGTACTTC; CDR3aa: CASSIGTGGEETQYF
j_gene: TRBJ1-2; v_gene: TRBV7-8; len: 14; d_gene: NA; abundance: many; CDR3nt: TGTGCCAGCAGCTTAACCGGACAAGAGTATGGCTACACCTTC; CDR3aa: CASSLTGQEYGYTF
j_gene: TRBJ1-3; v_gene: TRBV25-1; len: 15; d_gene: TRBD1; abundance: NA; CDR3nt: TGTGCCAGCAGTACCCCGGACAGGGGAGGAAACACCATATATTTT; CDR3aa: CASSTPDRGGNTIYF
j_gene: TRBJ1-5; v_gene: TRBV28; len: 15; d_gene: NA; abundance: NA; CDR3nt: TGTGCCAGCAGTTTACAGGGCATTGACAATCAGCCCCAGCATTTT; CDR3aa: CASSLQGIDNQPQHF
j_gene: TRBJ2-1; v_gene: TRBV9; len: 16; d_gene: TRBD2; abundance: NA; CDR3nt: TGTGCCAGCAGCGCCCGCCTCGGGCGGGGGGAGGTGGAGCAGTTCTTC; CDR3aa: CASSARLGRGEVEQFF
j_gene: TRBJ2-2; v_gene: TRBV4-3; len: 14; d_gene: NA; abundance: NA; CDR3nt: TGCGCCAGCAGCCATGGGCAGAACACCGGGGAGCTGTTTTTT; CDR3aa: CASSHGQNTGELFF
j_gene: TRBJ1-6; v_gene: TRBV15; len: 18; d_gene: NA; abundance: NA; CDR3nt: TGTGCCACCAGGAGGTCGGCGATACCTAGCTCCTATAATTCACCCCTCCACTTT; CDR3aa: CATRRSAIPSSYNSPLHF
j_gene: TRBJ2-1; v_gene: TRBV11-2; len: 14; d_gene: NA; abundance: NA; CDR3nt: TGTGCCAGCAGCTTAGTGGAGGGGTGGAATGAGCAGTTCTTC; CDR3aa: CASSLVEGWNEQFF
j_gene: TRBJ2-3; v_gene: TRBV6-5; len: 14; d_gene: TRBD2; abundance: NA; CDR3nt: TGTGCCAGCAGGACTAGCGGCGGCACAGATACGCAGTATTTT; CDR3aa: CASRTSGGTDTQYF
j_gene: TRBJ1-3; v_gene: TRBV7-9; len: 15; d_gene: TRBD1; abundance: NA; CDR3nt: TGTGCCAGCAGCAAAGACAGGGTGGCTGGAAACACCATATATTTT; CDR3aa: CASSKDRVAGNTIYF
j_gene: TRBJ1-4; v_gene: TRBV19; len: 14; d_gene: NA; abundance: NA; CDR3nt: TGTGCCAGTAGGCCTCAGACCTCAGGCGTAAAACTGTTTTTT; CDR3aa: CASRPQTSGVKLFF
j_gene: TRBJ2-7; v_gene: TRBV6-5; len: 15; d_gene: TRBD2; abundance: NA; CDR3nt: TGTGCCAGCAGCCATCCGACTAGCGGGAGCTACGAGCAGTACTTC; CDR3aa: CASSHPTSGSYEQYF
j_gene: TRBJ2-6; v_gene: TRBV5-5; len: 15; d_gene: NA; abundance: NA; CDR3nt: TGTGCCAGCAGCCCGGAGACAGCTGGGGCCAACGTCCTGACTTTC; CDR3aa: CASSPETAGANVLTF
j_gene: TRBJ1-3; v_gene: TRBV6-2/TRBV6-3; len: 16; d_gene: NA; abundance: NA; CDR3nt: TGTGCCAGCAGTTACAATTACGCAGGCTCTGGAAACACCATATATTTT; CDR3aa: CASSYNYAGSGNTIYF
j_gene: TRBJ2-5; v_gene: TRBV20-1; len: 11; d_gene: NA; abundance: NA; CDR3nt: TGCAGTGCTAGAGAGGCAGAGACCCAGTACTTC; CDR3aa: CSAREAETQYF
j_gene: TRBJ2-3; v_gene: TRBV5-1; len: 16; d_gene: NA; abundance: NA; CDR3nt: TGCGCCAGCAGCTGGACGGCGGCAGGGTCGGAAGATACGCAGTATTTT; CDR3aa: CASSWTAAGSEDTQYF
j_gene: TRBJ2-1; v_gene: TRBV5-1; len: 14; d_gene: TRBD2; abundance: NA; CDR3nt: TGCGCCAGCAGCTTAGCGGGGGCTTACAATGAGCAGTTCTTC; CDR3aa: CASSLAGAYNEQFF
j_gene: TRBJ2-1; v_gene: TRBV3-1/TRBV3-2; len: 15; d_gene: TRBD1; abundance: NA; CDR3nt: TGTGCCAGCAGCCAAGGGCAGGGGGCCTACAATGAGCAGTTCTTC; CDR3aa: CASSQGQGAYNEQFF
j_gene: TRBJ1-2; v_gene: TRBV6-1; len: 15; d_gene: NA; abundance: NA; CDR3nt: TGTGCCAGCAGTGACCCCGGGGTCCCGAACTATGGCTACACCTTC; CDR3aa: CASSDPGVPNYGYTF
j_gene: TRBJ2-7; v_gene: TRBV11-3; len: 13; d_gene: TRBD2; abundance: NA; CDR3nt: TGTGCCAGCAGCTTAGGACTAGCGGGAGAGCAGTACTTC; CDR3aa: CASSLGLAGEQYF
j_gene: TRBJ2-1; v_gene: TRBV9; len: 15; d_gene: NA; abundance: NA; CDR3nt: TGTGCCAGCAGCCTTAGCGGACACTCCTACAATGAGCAGTTCTTC; CDR3aa: CASSLSGHSYNEQFF
j_gene: TRBJ1-2; v_gene: TRBV10-1; len: 11; d_gene: NA; abundance: NA; CDR3nt: TGCGCCAGCAGGCAGGGTTTCGGCTACACCTTC; CDR3aa: CASRQGFGYTF
j_gene: TRBJ2-5; v_gene: TRBV14; len: 13; d_gene: NA; abundance: NA; CDR3nt: TGTGCCAGCAACCGACAGCCCCAAGAGACCCAGTACTTC; CDR3aa: CASNRQPQETQYF
j_gene: TRBJ2-7; v_gene: TRBV3-1/TRBV3-2; len: 14; d_gene: TRBD2; abundance: NA; CDR3nt: TGTGCCAGCAGCCGAGCGGGGACCTCCTACGAGCAGTACTTC; CDR3aa: CASSRAGTSYEQYF
j_gene: TRBJ2-2; v_gene: TRBV19; len: 16; d_gene: TRBD2; abundance: NA; CDR3nt: TGTGCCAGTACCCCTCGGGACTACCCAAGTCACGGGGAGCTGTTTTTT; CDR3aa: CASTPRDYPSHGELFF
j_gene: TRBJ2-5; v_gene: TRBV7-6; len: 17; d_gene: TRBD2; abundance: NA; CDR3nt: TGTGCCAGCAGCTTAGCTCGGGCGGGGGGAACAGGAGAGACCCAGTACTTC; CDR3aa: CASSLARAGGTGETQYF
j_gene: TRBJ2-6; v_gene: TRBV6-2/TRBV6-3; len: 17; d_gene: NA; abundance: NA; CDR3nt: TGTGCCAGCAGTTACGAGCCGGGAACCCCTGGGGCCAACGTCCTGACTTTC; CDR3aa: CASSYEPGTPGANVLTF
j_gene: TRBJ2-1; v_gene: TRBV7-2; len: 15; d_gene: TRBD1; abundance: NA; CDR3nt: TGTGCCAGCAGCCCAGGGACAGGGGGCTACAATGAGCAGTTCTTC; CDR3aa: CASSPGTGGYNEQFF
j_gene: TRBJ1-2; v_gene: TRBV5-5; len: 16; d_gene: NA; abundance: NA; CDR3nt: TGTGCCAGCAGCAGAGGTAGTGGGGGGGCTAACTATGGCTACACCTTC; CDR3aa: CASSRGSGGANYGYTF
j_gene: TRBJ1-2; v_gene: TRBV6-2/TRBV6-3; len: 17; d_gene: NA; abundance: NA; CDR3nt: TGTGCCAGCAGTTACCCACTTCGGGCAGGGGACAACTATGGCTACACCTTC; CDR3aa: CASSYPLRAGDNYGYTF
j_gene: TRBJ1-6; v_gene: TRBV2; len: 14; d_gene: TRBD1; abundance: NA; CDR3nt: TGTGCCAGCAGCAGGACAGGGCGGGTTTCACCCCTCCACTTT; CDR3aa: CASSRTGRVSPLHF
j_gene: TRBJ2-3; v_gene: TRBV5-6; len: 17; d_gene: NA; abundance: NA; CDR3nt: TGTGCCAGCAGCCTCCAATTGCGTGGCGGGAGCACAGATACGCAGTATTTT; CDR3aa: CASSLQLRGGSTDTQYF
j_gene: TRBJ2-1; v_gene: TRBV5-1; len: 15; d_gene: TRBD2; abundance: NA; CDR3nt: TGCGCCAGCAGCCCTCCTAGCGGGGGAAGGTATGAGCAGTTCTTC; CDR3aa: CASSPPSGGRYEQFF
j_gene: TRBJ2-5; v_gene: TRBV11-2; len: 17; d_gene: TRBD2; abundance: NA; CDR3nt: TGTGCCAGCAGCTCCGGTCTAGCGGGGATAGTCCAAGAGACCCAGTACTTC; CDR3aa: CASSSGLAGIVQETQYF